Each of the 17 T cell receptor beta chains below was sequenced from the same sample in a study of T cell repertoires in cytomegalovirus infection. TCRdb analysed the reads with MiXCR anew, one entry per CDR3 protein. The sample yields around 350,000 distinct CDR3 sequences, 15% to 20% seen once. Sequencing input: PBMCs. The receptors come from a human donor in good health (CMV status not recorded). Some clones in this sample may be carry-over from other donors' samples.

There are many counts of this clonotype. The V call is TRBV10-2, the J call TRBJ2-7, with TRBD2 as a possible D gene (6 bases). The CDR3 extends over 13 amino acids. Trimming took off 3 bases at V and 7 bases at J, with 13 bases between the two ends. Germline V gene lookup returns CDR1 WSHSY and CDR2 SAAADI. The CDR3 protein is CASSDSRAGEQYF. As DNA, the CDR3 is TGCGCCAGCAGTGACTCCAGGGCGGGAGAGCAGTACTTC.

This clonotype was detected a few times. The chain has TRBV6-6 and TRBJ2-7; D not certain. The CDR3 covers 13 residues. The germline CDR1 and CDR2 sequences are MNHNY and SVGAGI (reference sequence). Trimming pared 2 bases from V and 1 base from J, leaving 6 bases between. CDR3 residues: CASSYRVSYEQYF. In DNA form, the CDR3 reads TGTGCCAGCAGTTACAGGGTTTCCTACGAGCAGTACTTC.

This clonotype was found a few times. The gene calls are TRBV19 and TRBJ1-2, with 7 bases lining up with TRBD1. The CDR3 has 13 residues. Germline assignment: CDR1 LNHDA and CDR2 SQIVND (reference sequence). V shed 5 bases, J shed 6 bases, and the junction held 6 bases outside the gene matches. The CDR3 DNA reads as TGTGCCAGTAGTTCACGGACAGGAGATGGCTACACCTTC. Amino acids: CASSSRTGDGYTF.

This clonotype was observed a handful of times. The chain combines TRBV18 with TRBJ2-3; D gene uncertain. V shed 3 bases and J shed 4 bases, with 14 bases lying between them. This CDR3 region has 15 residues. The germline V gene has CDR1 KGHSH and CDR2 LQKENI. The chain's CDR3 is CASSPGGTVPDTQYF. In DNA, the CDR3 is TGTGCCAGCTCACCTGGCGGCACAGTTCCAGATACGCAGTATTTT. Drawing the rest from reference TRBV18 and TRBJ2-3, the complete variable domain is NAGVMQNPRHLVRRRGQEARLRCSPMKGHSHVYWYRQLPEEGLKFMVYLQKENIIDESGMPKERFSAEFPKEGPSILRIQQVVRGDSAAYFCASSPGGTVPDTQYFGPGTRLTVL.

This clonotype was observed a few times. This rearrangement joins TRBV10-2 to TRBJ1-6; D is unresolved. The CDR3 runs to 13 residues. Germline assignment: CDR1 WSHSY and CDR2 SAAADI. V dropped 8 bases and J dropped 10 bases, with 15 bases sitting between them. This CDR3 is CASGELRESPLHF. The CDR3, as DNA: TGCGCCAGCGGCGAGCTTCGGGAATCACCCCTCCACTTT.

This clonotype was seen more than once but under ten times. The chain uses TRBV15 and TRBJ2-1; 11 bases are a match to TRBD2. V gave up 0 bases and J gave up 4 bases; unmatched junction bases: 17. CDR3 length: 21 amino acids. Germline lookup yields CDR1 LNHNV and CDR2 YYDKDF (reference sequence). CDR3 protein: CATSREGGTSGAPARYNEQFF. CDR3 nucleotides: TGTGCCACCAGCAGAGAGGGGGGGACTAGCGGAGCACCCGCGCGGTACAATGAGCAGTTCTTC.

This clonotype was picked up a small number of times. The CDR3 is CSARLATSTDTQYF. The CDR3 region has the DNA TGCAGTGCTAGACTCGCGACAAGCACAGATACGCAGTATTTT. The chain recombines TRBV20-1 with TRBJ2-3; no reliable D call. Germline V gives CDR1 DFQATT, CDR2 SNEGSKA (reference sequence). The CDR3 consists of 14 residues. V lost 2 bases, J lost 0 bases, and 9 bases lay in between.

The V call is TRBV12-3 or TRBV12-4, the J call TRBJ1-2; D is undetermined. The CDR3 sequence is 12 residues long. Trimming took 2 bases from V and 6 from J, leaving 7 bases between them. The CDR3 nucleotides are TGTGCCAGCAGTTTATCGATGAATGGCTACACCTTC. Translation gives CASSLSMNGYTF.

In its sample, this clonotype was seen many times. The V and J genes are TRBV15 and TRBJ2-3; D might be TRBD2 (6 bases). CDR1 is LNHNV and CDR2 is YYDKDF in the germline V gene (reference sequence). The CDR3 is 16 amino acids. V lost 6 bases and J lost 2, with 18 bases in between. The CDR3: CATSKMTSPITDTQYF. As DNA, the CDR3 is TGTGCCACCAGTAAGATGACTAGTCCGATCACAGATACGCAGTATTTT.

This chain links TRBV19 with TRBJ1-2, with TRBD1 identical over 7 bases. CDR1 and CDR2 (germline): LNHDA, SQIVND (reference sequence). Trimming removed 7 bases from V and 5 bases from J; junction bases left unmatched: 7. This CDR3 spans 13 amino acids. CDR3 sequence (DNA): TGTGCCAGTATGAGGACAGGTGCTTATGGCTACACCTTC. Translated: CASMRTGAYGYTF.

Only a few counts were recorded for this clonotype. The chain joins TRBV7-2 to TRBJ1-2; no reliable D call. Germline CDR1 reads SGHTA; CDR2 reads FQGNSA. The length of the CDR3 is 14 residues. Trimming cost V 5 bases and J 1 base, with 11 bases left between them. The CDR3 is CASSPGPINYGYTF. CDR3 in DNA: TGTGCCAGCAGCCCTGGGCCGATTAACTATGGCTACACCTTC.

The chain uses TRBV10-3 and TRBJ2-1, with 10 bases identical to TRBD2. V lost 8 bases, J lost 4 bases, and 5 bases stayed unmatched. From germline, CDR1 is ENHRY and CDR2 SYGVKD. This CDR3 region has 14 residues. CDR3 amino acids: CAIASGGLYNEQFF. The DNA of the CDR3 is TGTGCCATCGCTAGCGGGGGACTTTACAATGAGCAGTTCTTC.

This chain connects TRBV14 to TRBJ1-3; D is undetermined. This CDR3 has 14 amino acids. CDR1 is SGHDN, CDR2 FVKESK, per germline. Trimming removed 4 bases from V and 4 bases from J, with 11 bases in between. The CDR3 coding sequence is TGTGCCAGCAGCCCGACAATACCGGGAAACACCATATATTTT. Amino acids: CASSPTIPGNTIYF.

This clonotype has a count of ten or more. The rearrangement joins TRBV7-2 to TRBJ2-3; possible D gene TRBD2, 6 bases. Germline V gene lookup returns CDR1 SGHTA and CDR2 FQGNSA. The length of the CDR3 is 16 residues. V lost 7 bases and J lost 1, with 18 bases in between. CDR3 region: CASIQRLAMGTDTQYF. CDR3 sequence (DNA): TGTGCCAGCATCCAAAGGCTAGCGATGGGCACAGATACGCAGTATTTT.

V and J are TRBV14 and TRBJ1-2; 8 bases are a match to TRBD1. Trimming cost V 2 bases and J 3 bases; bases outside gene matches: 11. The germline CDR1 and CDR2 sequences are SGHDN and FVKESK. The CDR3 runs 17 residues. The DNA for the CDR3 is TGTGCCAGCAGCCAATTCTCCCCGGGACAGGCCTACTATGGCTACACCTTC. It codes for CASSQFSPGQAYYGYTF.

The V and J genes are TRBV7-8 and TRBJ2-1, with 11 nucleotides matching TRBD2. The CDR3 has 15 residues. From germline, CDR1 is SGHVS and CDR2 FQNEAQ. V gave up 2 bases and J gave up 10 bases; unmatched junction bases: 7. CDR3 coding DNA: TGTGCCAGCAGCTTAAGACTAGCGGGAAAAAGGGAGCAGTTCTTC. Translated, it gives CASSLRLAGKREQFF.

The chain recombines TRBV30 with TRBJ1-1, with D possibly TRBD1 on 5 matching bases. Trimming removed 4 bases at V and 8 bases at J, with 14 bases between. Germline V gene data show CDR1 as GTSNPN and CDR2 as SVGIG (reference sequence). This CDR3 comprises 12 residues. The CDR3 protein is CAWTVGTGEAFF. CDR3 coding DNA: TGTGCCTGGACGGTCGGGACGGGAGAAGCTTTCTTT.